These 14 T cell receptor beta chains were sequenced from one sample in a study of T-cell memory formation after mild COVID-19. TCRdb re-called the 5' RACE reads with MiXCR, one entry per CDR3 protein. This table holds roughly 50,000 distinct CDR3 sequences, more than 10% found once. Sequenced: PBMCs or a T cell subset sorted from them (not recorded which). The receptors shown here come from a man in his late teens or twenties who had mild COVID-19 (a few samples of this study predate the infection). Cell type and time point are not known.

The chain links TRBV4-3 to TRBJ1-6; no reliable D call. The V gene's germline CDR1 is LGHNA and CDR2 YSLEER. V was trimmed by 4 bases and J by 8 bases, leaving 18 bases between them. The CDR3 runs to 16 residues. The CDR3 coding sequence is TGCGCCAGCAGCCGAGAGCCCCCTCAAAGGGATTCACCCCTCCACTTT. This encodes CASSREPPQRDSPLHF.

The table lists this clonotype with many counts. The chain links TRBV5-1 to TRBJ2-2; 8 nucleotides agree with TRBD1. Germline V gene sequence: CDR1 SGHRS, CDR2 YFSETQ. CDR3 length: 15 residues. V lost 7 bases to trimming and J lost 5 bases; unmatched junction nucleotides: 10. CDR3 amino acids: CASGDRGGSTGELFF. The CDR3, as DNA: TGCGCCAGCGGAGACAGGGGTGGTTCTACCGGGGAGCTGTTTTTT.

This clonotype came up a few times. The chain recombines TRBV6-6 with TRBJ2-1; 8 nucleotides match TRBD2. The ends lost 5 bases at V and 7 bases at J; junction bases unmatched: 4. Germline V gene lookup returns CDR1 MNHNY and CDR2 SVGAGI (reference sequence). The CDR3 has 13 amino acids. The CDR3 DNA sequence: TGTGCCAGCAGTGGGACTAGTGGTAATGAGCAGTTCTTC. It translates to CASSGTSGNEQFF.

This clonotype showed up just a few times. This chain connects TRBV12-3 or TRBV12-4 to TRBJ1-2; perhaps TRBD1 as D (6 bases). Trimming took 7 bases from V and 8 from J, leaving 17 bases between them. The CDR3 is 13 residues long. The CDR3 loop is CASTITQGLGYTF. In DNA, the CDR3 is TGTGCCAGCACCATTACACAGGGCCTGGGCTACACCTTC.

This clonotype came up a few times. This sequence joins TRBV11-1 and TRBJ2-1; either TRBD1 or TRBD2 may supply D (5 bases each). The germline CDR1 and CDR2 sequences are SGHAT and FQDESV (reference sequence). V was cut by 2 bases and J by 4 bases, with 12 bases left in between. This CDR3 contains 15 residues. The CDR3 DNA sequence: TGTGCCAGCAGCTTAAGAGGGGCCATTTACAATGAGCAGTTCTTC. It translates to CASSLRGAIYNEQFF.

Many counts were recorded for this clonotype. The chain links TRBV6-5 to TRBJ2-3; TRBD1 aligns across 9 bases. Looked up from germline, CDR1 is MNHEY and CDR2 is SVGAGI. The CDR3 is 16 amino acids. The V segment lost 6 bases and the J segment 3 bases; nucleotides outside the gene matches: 10. The CDR3 sequence is CASRGSGTGLTDTQYF. The CDR3 DNA reads TGTGCCAGCAGGGGTTCCGGGACAGGGTTGACAGATACGCAGTATTTT.

This clonotype was picked up a small number of times. The gene calls are TRBV7-8 and TRBJ1-2, with 7 bases lining up with TRBD1. The CDR3 sequence is 15 residues long. Trimming took 1 base from V and 4 from J; bases not matched to a gene: 6. CDR1 is SGHVS, CDR2 FQNEAQ, per germline. CDR3 residues: CASSLVFGDSYGYTF. The CDR3, as DNA: TGTGCCAGCAGCTTAGTATTCGGGGACAGCTATGGCTACACCTTC.

There are a few counts of this clonotype. The chain links TRBV2 to TRBJ2-6; D is uncertain. From germline, CDR1 is SNHLY and CDR2 FYNNEI. This CDR3 comprises 15 residues. Trimming removed 6 bases at V and 0 bases at J, with 9 bases between. CDR3 sequence reads: CASSLRNSGANVLTF. The CDR3, as DNA: TGTGCCAGCAGCCTTAGAAACTCTGGGGCCAACGTCCTGACTTTC.

This clonotype has only a few counts. This chain links TRBV12-3 or TRBV12-4 with TRBJ2-5; TRBD1 matches 7 bases. There are 14 residues in the CDR3. The ends lost 5 bases at V and 2 bases at J; junction bases unmatched: 5. CDR3 residues: CASSLTDRQETQYF. The CDR3 coding sequence is TGTGCCAGCAGTCTCACGGACAGGCAAGAGACCCAGTACTTC.

A few counts support this clonotype. This chain joins TRBV3-1 and TRBJ1-1; 7 nucleotides agree with TRBD1. Looked up from germline, CDR1 is LGHDT and CDR2 is YNNKEL (reference sequence). The ends lost 0 bases at V and 10 bases at J; junction bases unmatched: 5. The CDR3 contains 13 residues. The CDR3 DNA follows: TGTGCCAGCAGCCAAGAAGGCAACAGGGGAGCTTTCTTT. This sequence encodes CASSQEGNRGAFF. The full variable domain, with the rest looked up from reference TRBV3-1 and TRBJ1-1, is DTAVSQTPKYLVTQMGNDKSIKCEQNLGHDTMYWYKQDSKKFLKIMFSYNNKELIINETVPNRFSPKSPDKAHLNLHINSLELGDSAVYFCASSQEGNRGAFFGQGTRLTVV.

This chain uses TRBV6-6 with TRBJ1-1, with D possibly matching TRBD1 (6 bases). V lost 6 bases and J 5 bases, leaving 19 bases between the germline ends. Germline V gene lookup returns CDR1 MNHNY and CDR2 SVGAGI (reference sequence). This CDR3 has 15 amino acids. Here the CDR3 DNA reads TGTGCCAGCAGGGGGTTCGTTGGGGGGCGAACTGAAGCTTTCTTT. As protein: CASRGFVGGRTEAFF.

The chain links TRBV6-2 or TRBV6-3 to TRBJ2-7, with 7 bases identical to TRBD2. CDR3 size: 14 residues. CDR1 MNHEY and CDR2 SVGEGT come from the germline V gene. The trim removed 7 bases at V and 8 bases at J, leaving 14 bases unmatched. Written as DNA, the CDR3 is TGTGCCAGCACCTCCGGGACTACCTCCTGGCAGCAGTACTTC. Translating gives CASTSGTTSWQQYF.

This clonotype was counted at least ten times. The gene calls are TRBV6-4 and TRBJ2-1, with 12 bases identical to TRBD1. The ends lost 2 bases at V and 8 bases at J; junction bases unmatched: 13. Germline values: CDR1 MRHNA, CDR2 SNTAGT. This CDR3 spans 18 amino acids. Here the CDR3 DNA reads TGTGCCAGCAGTGACGGCCCCGGGACAGGGGGCGAAAAGGATGAGCAGTTCTTC. Its protein is CASSDGPGTGGEKDEQFF.

The chain links TRBV14 to TRBJ1-6; a weak D match, TRBD1 (5 bases). V was clipped by 7 bases and J by 7 bases, with 17 bases between them. This CDR3 is 15 amino acids long. CDR1 and CDR2 (germline): SGHDN, FVKESK. The CDR3 bases are TGTGCCAGCAACCCCTCCGGGGCCCCGAATTCACCCCTCCACTTT. Residues: CASNPSGAPNSPLHF.